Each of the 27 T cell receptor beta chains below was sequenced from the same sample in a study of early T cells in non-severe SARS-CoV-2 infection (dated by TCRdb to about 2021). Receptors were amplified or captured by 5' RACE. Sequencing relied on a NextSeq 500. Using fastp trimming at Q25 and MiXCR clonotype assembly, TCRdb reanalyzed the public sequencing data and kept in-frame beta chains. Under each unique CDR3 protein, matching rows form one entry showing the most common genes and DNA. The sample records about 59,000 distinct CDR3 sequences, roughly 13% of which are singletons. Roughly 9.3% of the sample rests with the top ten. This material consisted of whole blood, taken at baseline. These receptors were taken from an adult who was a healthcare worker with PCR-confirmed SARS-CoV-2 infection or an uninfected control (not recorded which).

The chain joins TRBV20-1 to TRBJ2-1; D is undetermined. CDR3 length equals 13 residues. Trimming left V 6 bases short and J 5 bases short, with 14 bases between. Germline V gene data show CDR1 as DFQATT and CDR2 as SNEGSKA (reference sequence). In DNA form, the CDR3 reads TGCAGTGCGCCCCGGGTTACGCACAATGAGCAGTTCTTC. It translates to CSAPRVTHNEQFF.

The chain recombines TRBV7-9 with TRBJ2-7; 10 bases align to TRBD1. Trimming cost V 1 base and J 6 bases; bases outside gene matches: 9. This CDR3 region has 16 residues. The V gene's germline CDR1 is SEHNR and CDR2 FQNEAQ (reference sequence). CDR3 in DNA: TGTGCCAGCAGCTTAGGGTCTGGGACAGGGGAGGCCGAGCAGTACTTC. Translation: CASSLGSGTGEAEQYF. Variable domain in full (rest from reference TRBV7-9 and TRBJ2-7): DTGVSQNPRHKITKRGQNVTFRCDPISEHNRLYWYRQTLGQGPEFLTYFQNEAQLEKSRLLSDRFSAERPKGSFSTLEIQRTEQGDSAMYLCASSLGSGTGEAEQYFGPGTRLTVT.

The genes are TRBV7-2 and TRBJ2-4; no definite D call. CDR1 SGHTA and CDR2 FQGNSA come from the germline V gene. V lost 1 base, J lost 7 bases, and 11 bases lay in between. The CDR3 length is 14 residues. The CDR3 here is CASSLGAQPNIQYF. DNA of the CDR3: TGTGCCAGCAGCTTAGGGGCTCAGCCGAACATTCAGTACTTC.

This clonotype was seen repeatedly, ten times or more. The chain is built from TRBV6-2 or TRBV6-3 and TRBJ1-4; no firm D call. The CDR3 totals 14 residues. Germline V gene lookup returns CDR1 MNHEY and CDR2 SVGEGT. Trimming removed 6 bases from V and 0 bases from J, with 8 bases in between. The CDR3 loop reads CASRVSPTNEKLFF. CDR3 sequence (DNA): TGTGCCAGCAGAGTGAGTCCAACTAATGAAAAACTGTTTTTT.

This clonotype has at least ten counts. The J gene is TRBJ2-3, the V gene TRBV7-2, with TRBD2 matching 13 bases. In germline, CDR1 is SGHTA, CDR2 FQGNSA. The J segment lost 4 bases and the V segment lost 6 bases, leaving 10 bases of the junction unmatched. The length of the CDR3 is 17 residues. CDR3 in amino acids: CASRYGLAGEEADTQYF. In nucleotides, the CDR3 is TGTGCCAGCAGATATGGACTAGCGGGAGAAGAGGCAGATACGCAGTATTTT.

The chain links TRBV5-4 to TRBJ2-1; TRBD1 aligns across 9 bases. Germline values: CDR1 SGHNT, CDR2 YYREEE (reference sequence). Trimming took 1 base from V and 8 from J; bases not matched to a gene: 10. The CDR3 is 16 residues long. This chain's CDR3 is CASSLFVTGGGDEQFF. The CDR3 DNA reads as TGTGCCAGCAGCTTGTTTGTGACAGGGGGAGGGGATGAGCAGTTCTTC.

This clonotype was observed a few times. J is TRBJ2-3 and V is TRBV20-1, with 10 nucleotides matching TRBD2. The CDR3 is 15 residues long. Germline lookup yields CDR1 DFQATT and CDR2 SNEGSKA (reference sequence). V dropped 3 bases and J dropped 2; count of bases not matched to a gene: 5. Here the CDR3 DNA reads TGCAGTGCTAGTCCACTAGCGGGGTTCACAGATACGCAGTATTTT. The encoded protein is CSASPLAGFTDTQYF.

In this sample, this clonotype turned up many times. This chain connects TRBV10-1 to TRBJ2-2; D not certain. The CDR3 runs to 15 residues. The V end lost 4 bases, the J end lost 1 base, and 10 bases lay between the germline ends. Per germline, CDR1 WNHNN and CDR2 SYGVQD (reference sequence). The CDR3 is CASSVSRRNTGELFF. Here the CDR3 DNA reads TGCGCCAGCAGTGTATCCAGACGGAACACCGGGGAGCTGTTTTTT.

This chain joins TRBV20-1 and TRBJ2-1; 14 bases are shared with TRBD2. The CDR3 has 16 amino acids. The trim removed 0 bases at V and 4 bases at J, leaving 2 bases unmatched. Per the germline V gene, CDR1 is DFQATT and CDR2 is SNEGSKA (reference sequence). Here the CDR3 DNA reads TGCAGTGCTAGAGATGGACTAGCGGGGGGTTACAATGAGCAGTTCTTC. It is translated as CSARDGLAGGYNEQFF.

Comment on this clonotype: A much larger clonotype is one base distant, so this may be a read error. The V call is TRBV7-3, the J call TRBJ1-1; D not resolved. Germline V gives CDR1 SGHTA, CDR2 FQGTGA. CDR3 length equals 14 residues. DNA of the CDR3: TGTGTCAGCAGCTTAACTGGCCTGAACACTGAAGCTTTCTTT. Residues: CVSSLTGLNTEAFF.

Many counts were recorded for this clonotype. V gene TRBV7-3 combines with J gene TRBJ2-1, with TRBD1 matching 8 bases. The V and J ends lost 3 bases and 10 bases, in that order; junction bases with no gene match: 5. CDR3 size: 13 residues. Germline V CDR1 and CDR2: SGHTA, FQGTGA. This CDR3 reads CASSLGQAQEQFF. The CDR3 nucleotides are TGTGCCAGCAGCTTGGGACAGGCACAGGAGCAGTTCTTC.

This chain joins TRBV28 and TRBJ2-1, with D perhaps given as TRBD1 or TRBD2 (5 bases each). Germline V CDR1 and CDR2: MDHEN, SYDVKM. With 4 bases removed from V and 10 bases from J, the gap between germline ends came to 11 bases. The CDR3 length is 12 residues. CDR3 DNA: TGTGCCAGCAGTTCAGGGACGTTCGAGCAGTTCTTC. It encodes CASSSGTFEQFF.

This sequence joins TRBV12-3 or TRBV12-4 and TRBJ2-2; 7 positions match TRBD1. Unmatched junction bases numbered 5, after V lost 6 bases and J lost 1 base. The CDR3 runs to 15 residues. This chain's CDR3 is CASSVRQGNTGELFF. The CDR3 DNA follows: TGTGCCAGCAGCGTGAGACAGGGGAACACCGGGGAGCTGTTTTTT.

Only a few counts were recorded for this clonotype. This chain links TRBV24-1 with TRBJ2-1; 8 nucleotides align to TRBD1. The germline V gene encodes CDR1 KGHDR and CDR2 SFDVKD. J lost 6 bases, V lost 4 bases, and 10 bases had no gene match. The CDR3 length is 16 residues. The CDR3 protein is CATSDQDRGQVNEQFF. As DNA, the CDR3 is TGTGCCACCAGTGACCAAGACAGGGGCCAGGTCAATGAGCAGTTCTTC.

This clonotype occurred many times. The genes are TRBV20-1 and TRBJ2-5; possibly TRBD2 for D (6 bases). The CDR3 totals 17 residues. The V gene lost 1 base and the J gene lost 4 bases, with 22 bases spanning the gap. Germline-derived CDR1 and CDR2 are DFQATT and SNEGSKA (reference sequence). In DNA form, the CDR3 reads TGCAGTGCTAGAGTGTTCCCCTTGGGCCTGGAGGGAGAGACCCAGTACTTC. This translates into CSARVFPLGLEGETQYF.

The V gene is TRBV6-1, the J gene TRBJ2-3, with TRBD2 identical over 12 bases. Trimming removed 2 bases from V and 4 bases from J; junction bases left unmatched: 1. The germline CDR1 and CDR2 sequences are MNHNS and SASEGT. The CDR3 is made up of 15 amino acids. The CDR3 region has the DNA TGTGCCAGCAGTGAACTAGCGGGGGGGCCAGATACGCAGTATTTT. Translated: CASSELAGGPDTQYF.

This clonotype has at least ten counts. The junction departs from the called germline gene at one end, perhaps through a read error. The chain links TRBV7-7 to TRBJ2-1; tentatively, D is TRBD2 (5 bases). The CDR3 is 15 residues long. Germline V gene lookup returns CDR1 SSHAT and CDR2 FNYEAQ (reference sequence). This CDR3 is CASSPAADSYNEQFF. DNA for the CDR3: TGTGCTAGCAGCCCAGCGGCGGACTCCTACAATGAGCAGTTCTTC.

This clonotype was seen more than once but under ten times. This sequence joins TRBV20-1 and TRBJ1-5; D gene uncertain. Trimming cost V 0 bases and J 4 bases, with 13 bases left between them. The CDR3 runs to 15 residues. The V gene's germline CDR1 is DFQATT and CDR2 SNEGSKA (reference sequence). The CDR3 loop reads CSARDRMSINQPQHF. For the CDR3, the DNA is TGCAGTGCTAGAGATAGAATGTCAATAAATCAGCCCCAGCATTTT.

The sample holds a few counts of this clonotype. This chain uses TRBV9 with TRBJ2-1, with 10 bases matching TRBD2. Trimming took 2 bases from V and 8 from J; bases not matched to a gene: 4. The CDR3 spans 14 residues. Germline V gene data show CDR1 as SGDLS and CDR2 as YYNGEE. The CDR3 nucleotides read TGTGCCAGCAGCGTTCTAGCGGGAGAGGATGAGCAGTTCTTC. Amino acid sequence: CASSVLAGEDEQFF. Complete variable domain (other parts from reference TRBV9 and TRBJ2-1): DSGVTQTPKHLITATGQRVTLRCSPRSGDLSVYWYQQSLDQGLQFLIQYYNGEERAKGNILERFSAQQFPDLHSELNLSSLELGDSALYFCASSVLAGEDEQFFGPGTRLTVL.

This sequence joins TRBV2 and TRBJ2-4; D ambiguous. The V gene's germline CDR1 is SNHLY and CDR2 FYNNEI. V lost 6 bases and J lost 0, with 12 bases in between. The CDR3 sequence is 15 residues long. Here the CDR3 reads CASSWGLLAKNIQYF. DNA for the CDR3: TGTGCCAGCAGCTGGGGATTATTAGCCAAAAACATTCAGTACTTC.

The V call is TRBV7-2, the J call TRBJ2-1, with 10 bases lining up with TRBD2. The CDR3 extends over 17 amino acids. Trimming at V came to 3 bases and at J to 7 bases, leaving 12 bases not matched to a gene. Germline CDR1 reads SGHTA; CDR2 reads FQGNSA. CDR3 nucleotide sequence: TGTGCCAGCAGCTTGAGGACTAGCGGAACCTATAGGAATGAGCAGTTCTTC. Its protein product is CASSLRTSGTYRNEQFF.

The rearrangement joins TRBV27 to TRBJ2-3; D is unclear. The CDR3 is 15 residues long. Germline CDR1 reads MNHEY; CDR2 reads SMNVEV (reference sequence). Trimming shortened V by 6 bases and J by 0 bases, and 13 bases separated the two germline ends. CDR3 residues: CASSFRTLSTDTQYF. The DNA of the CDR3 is TGTGCCAGCAGCTTCCGGACCCTTAGCACAGATACGCAGTATTTT.

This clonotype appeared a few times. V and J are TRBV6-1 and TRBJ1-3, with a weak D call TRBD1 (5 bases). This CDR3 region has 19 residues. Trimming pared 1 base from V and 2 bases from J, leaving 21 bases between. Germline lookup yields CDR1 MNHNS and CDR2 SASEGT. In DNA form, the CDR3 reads TGTGCCAGCAGTGAAGGTTGGGACGATTCTGGGAGAACTGGAAACACCATATATTTT. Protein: CASSEGWDDSGRTGNTIYF.

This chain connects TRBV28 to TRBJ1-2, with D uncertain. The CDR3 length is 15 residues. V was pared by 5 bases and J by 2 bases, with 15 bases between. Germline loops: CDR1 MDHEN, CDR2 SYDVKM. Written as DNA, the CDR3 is TGTGCCAGCAGTCCCTCCCTAGGGCGCAACTATGGCTACACCTTC. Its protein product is CASSPSLGRNYGYTF.

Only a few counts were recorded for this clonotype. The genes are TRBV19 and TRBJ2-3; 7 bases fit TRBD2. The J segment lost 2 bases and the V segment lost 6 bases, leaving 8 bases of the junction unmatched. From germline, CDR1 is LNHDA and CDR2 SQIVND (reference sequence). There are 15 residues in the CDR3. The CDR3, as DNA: TGTGCCAGTAGACTTGCTAGCGGACCCACAGATACGCAGTATTTT. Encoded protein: CASRLASGPTDTQYF.

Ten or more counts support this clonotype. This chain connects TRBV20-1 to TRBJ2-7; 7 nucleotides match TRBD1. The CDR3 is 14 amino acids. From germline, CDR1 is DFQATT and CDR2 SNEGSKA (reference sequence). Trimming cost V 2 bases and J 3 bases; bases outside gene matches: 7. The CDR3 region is CSARTHRGGYEQYF. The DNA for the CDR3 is TGCAGTGCTAGAACGCACAGGGGTGGCTACGAGCAGTACTTC.

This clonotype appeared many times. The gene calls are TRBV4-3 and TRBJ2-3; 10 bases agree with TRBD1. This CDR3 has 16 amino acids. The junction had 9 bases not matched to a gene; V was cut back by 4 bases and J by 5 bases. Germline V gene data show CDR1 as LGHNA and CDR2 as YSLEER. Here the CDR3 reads CASSRIVRTGGDTQYF. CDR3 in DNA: TGCGCCAGCAGCCGCATCGTCAGGACAGGGGGAGATACGCAGTATTTT.